Below are 30 T cell receptor beta chains sequenced from a single sample in a study of chemoradiotherapy in HPV16-positive cancers. TCRdb keeps only in-frame clones here, not all; method: immunoSEQ multiplex PCR. This table has about 6,500 clones, around 90% appearing once. The sample here was blood, taken from a patient who underwent chemoradiotherapy. The receptors were sampled from a human donor with HPV-associated anogenital cancer.

This clone was observed once. J is TRBJ2-1 and V is TRBV6-5; tentative D call: TRBD1 (6 bases). Per the germline V gene, CDR1 is MNHEY and CDR2 is SVGAGI. This CDR3 is built from 15 residues. V was cut by 6 bases and J by 2 bases, with 14 bases left in between. CDR3 sequence reads: CASSFAGTTYNEQFF. DNA for the CDR3: TGTGCCAGCAGCTTCGCCGGGACAACCTACAATGAGCAGTTCTTC.

This sequence joins TRBV29-1 and TRBJ2-7, with D perhaps TRBD1 (5 bases). The CDR3 loop spans 12 amino acids. Trimming shortened V by 4 bases and J by 2 bases, and 9 bases separated the two germline ends. Germline CDR1 reads SQVTM; CDR2 reads ANQGSEA. The DNA of the CDR3 is TGCAGCGTTGGTTCGACAGCCTACGAGCAGTACTTC. Translated: CSVGSTAYEQYF.

The chain couples TRBV7-2 to TRBJ1-2; D remains ambiguous. V dropped 1 base and J dropped 2 bases, with 5 bases sitting between them. The CDR3 is 13 amino acids. CDR1 is SGHTA and CDR2 is FQGNSA in the germline V gene. This CDR3 is CASSLGRNYGYTF. CDR3 DNA: TGTGCCAGCAGCTTAGGGAGAAACTATGGCTACACCTTC.

The V gene is TRBV18, the J gene TRBJ2-2; TRBD2 agrees at 12 bases. The ends lost 4 bases at V and 5 bases at J; junction bases unmatched: 5. CDR3 length equals 16 residues. Germline CDR1 and CDR2: KGHSH and LQKENI. The CDR3: CASSLPGTSGTGELFF. In nucleotides, the CDR3 is TGTGCCAGCTCACTTCCCGGGACTAGCGGGACCGGGGAGCTGTTTTTT.

V is TRBV7-3 and J is TRBJ2-7; tentative D call: TRBD1 (6 bases). The V and J ends lost 2 bases and 7 bases respectively, with 21 bases between them. CDR3 length equals 16 residues. Germline V gene lookup returns CDR1 SGHTA and CDR2 FQGTGA. As DNA, the CDR3 is TGTGCCAGCAGCTTACTACAGGGACGGTCCATGCGGGAGCAGTACTTC. Residues: CASSLLQGRSMREQYF.

The chain is built from TRBV7-3 and TRBJ2-1; D call uncertain. V was shortened by 0 bases and J by 6 bases, with 12 bases between the two germline ends. Per germline, CDR1 SGHTA and CDR2 FQGTGA. The CDR3 is 15 amino acids. The CDR3 is CASSLTPIAPNEQFF. The CDR3 bases are TGTGCCAGCAGCTTAACCCCCATAGCCCCCAATGAGCAGTTCTTC.

CDR3 sequence (DNA): TGTGCCAGCCTTCGAGGGGTAGCGGGAGTGATAGATACGCAGTATTTT. Translated, it gives CASLRGVAGVIDTQYF. V usage is TRBV7-8 and J usage is TRBJ2-3; 9 bases line up with TRBD2. The CDR3 contains 16 residues. The J segment lost 5 bases and the V segment lost 8 bases, leaving 14 bases of the junction unmatched. Germline V CDR1 and CDR2: SGHVS, FQNEAQ. Together with reference TRBV7-8 and TRBJ2-3, the CDR3 gives the full variable domain: GAGVSQSPRYKVAKRGQDVALRCDPISGHVSLFWYQQALGQGPEFLTYFQNEAQLDKSGLPSDRFFAERPEGSVSTLKIQRTQQEDSAVYLCASLRGVAGVIDTQYFGPGTRLTVL.

The rearrangement joins TRBV5-4 to TRBJ1-1, with D perhaps TRBD1 (6 bases). Trimming took 4 bases from V and 1 from J, leaving 11 bases between them. The CDR3 totals 14 residues. Germline CDR1 reads SGHNT; CDR2 reads YYREEE (reference sequence). The CDR3 here is CASSIPTGNTEAFF. The CDR3 DNA reads as TGTGCCAGCAGCATACCGACAGGGAACACTGAAGCTTTCTTT.

This sequence joins TRBV9 and TRBJ2-5; D remains ambiguous. Germline CDR1 is SGDLS and CDR2 is YYNGEE. Trimming removed 3 bases from V and 1 base from J, with 7 bases in between. This CDR3 spans 13 amino acids. Written as DNA, the CDR3 is TGTGCCAGCAGCGATGGGGTCCAAGAGACCCAGTACTTC. This codes for CASSDGVQETQYF.

This clone has only a few counts. At one boundary the junction diverges from the germline segment, which might be a read error. The DNA for the CDR3 is TGTGCCAGCACCATATGGTGGAACGCCGGGGAGCTGTTTTTT. Its translation: CASTIWWNAGELFF. This chain links TRBV27 with TRBJ2-2, with D hard to call. This CDR3 has 14 amino acids. Looked up from germline, CDR1 is MNHEY and CDR2 is SMNVEV (reference sequence).

The gene calls are TRBV10-1 and TRBJ2-3; D perhaps matches TRBD2 (7 bases). From germline, CDR1 is WNHNN and CDR2 SYGVQD (reference sequence). The CDR3 is 15 amino acids. Trimming left V 4 bases short and J 3 bases short, with 14 bases between. CDR3: CASSGGRGRTDTQYF. The CDR3 nucleotides read TGCGCCAGCAGTGGGGGGCGGGGGCGAACAGATACGCAGTATTTT.

This chain connects TRBV5-1 to TRBJ1-2; D is perhaps TRBD1 (5 bases). Between the trimmed V and J ends, which lost 1 base and 6 bases, there was a span of 13 bases. This CDR3 region has 14 residues. Germline-derived CDR1 and CDR2 are SGHRS and YFSETQ. The DNA of the CDR3 is TGCGCCAGCAGCTTGCAATCCAGGGCTGATGGCTACACCTTC. This sequence encodes CASSLQSRADGYTF.

The rearrangement links TRBV5-1 to TRBJ1-3; the D is unclear. The CDR3 loop spans 14 amino acids. V was clipped by 7 bases and J by 0 bases, with 11 bases between them. Germline values: CDR1 SGHRS, CDR2 YFSETQ. The CDR3 sequence: CASPSIPSGNTIYF. The CDR3 DNA reads TGCGCCAGCCCGAGCATCCCCTCTGGAAACACCATATATTTT.

This clone was detected a few times. The chain combines TRBV10-3 with TRBJ1-5; D is ambiguous. V shed 3 bases and J shed 4 bases, with 7 bases lying between them. The CDR3 contains 13 residues. CDR1 is ENHRY, CDR2 SYGVKD, per germline. The CDR3 DNA reads as TGTGCCATCAGTGACCCGGCGAATCAGCCCCAGCATTTT. It yields the protein CAISDPANQPQHF.

The count of this clone is one. V gene TRBV5-1 combines with J gene TRBJ2-7; 10 positions match TRBD2. This CDR3 comprises 15 residues. Losses at the gene ends were 4 bases for V and 6 bases for J; bases not matched to a gene: 10. From germline, CDR1 is SGHRS and CDR2 YFSETQ. The CDR3 is CASSPSAGGPSEQYF. The CDR3, as DNA: TGCGCCAGCAGCCCATCAGCGGGGGGGCCTTCCGAGCAGTACTTC.

This rearrangement joins TRBV14 to TRBJ1-1; D is ambiguous. The germline CDR1 and CDR2 sequences are SGHDN and FVKESK. Trimming removed 3 bases at V and 1 base at J, with 15 bases between. This CDR3 comprises 16 residues. The CDR3 region has the DNA TGTGCCAGCAGCCAGCTCCCTCTTCGAGAGAACACTGAAGCTTTCTTT. Protein product: CASSQLPLRENTEAFF. Supplemented by reference TRBV14 and TRBJ1-1, the full variable domain reads EAGVTQFPSHSVIEKGQTVTLRCDPISGHDNLYWYRRVMGKEIKFLLHFVKESKQDESGMPNNRFLAERTGGTYSTLKVQPAELEDSGVYFCASSQLPLRENTEAFFGQGTRLTVV.

The chain is built from TRBV19 and TRBJ2-3; 8 bases are shared with TRBD1. V lost 9 bases and J lost 2; bases outside the gene matches: 13. Germline lookup yields CDR1 LNHDA and CDR2 SQIVND (reference sequence). The CDR3 is 16 residues long. The CDR3 DNA follows: TGTGCCAGCAGGGACCGGGACAGGTCGTTCACAGATACGCAGTATTTT. Protein product: CASRDRDRSFTDTQYF.

The chain has TRBV7-9 and TRBJ2-4; unclear D gene. The CDR3 covers 18 residues. V lost 1 base and J 0 bases, leaving 16 bases between the germline ends. Germline V CDR1 and CDR2: SEHNR, FQNEAQ (reference sequence). The CDR3 spells CASSLELNRKLAKNIQYF. The CDR3 nucleotides are TGTGCCAGCAGCTTAGAATTAAATAGAAAACTAGCCAAAAACATTCAGTACTTC.

The chain has TRBV7-9 and TRBJ1-6; 9 bases align to TRBD1. CDR1 is SEHNR, CDR2 FQNEAQ, per germline (reference sequence). The length of the CDR3 is 14 residues. The V gene end was trimmed by 4 bases and the J gene end by 10 bases; junction bases not matched to a gene: 5. CDR3 in amino acids: CASSSQGAGSPLHF. CDR3 bases: TGTGCCAGCAGCTCACAGGGGGCTGGATCACCCCTCCACTTT.

The chain has TRBV7-9 and TRBJ2-6; D might be TRBD2 (5 bases). The CDR3 spans 15 residues. CDR1 is SEHNR and CDR2 is FQNEAQ in the germline V gene (reference sequence). V shed 6 bases and J shed 0 bases, with 9 bases lying between them. The CDR3 sequence is CASRLSGSGANVLTF. The CDR3 DNA reads as TGTGCCAGCAGACTAAGCGGCTCTGGGGCCAACGTCCTGACTTTC.

V gene TRBV7-9 combines with J gene TRBJ2-7; the D gene is possibly TRBD1 (6 bases). V was shortened by 5 bases and J by 4 bases, with 15 bases between the two germline ends. This CDR3 is built from 14 residues. The germline V gene encodes CDR1 SEHNR and CDR2 FQNEAQ (reference sequence). CDR3 amino acids: CASSHWDTEYEQYF. The CDR3 nucleotides read TGTGCCAGCAGCCACTGGGACACCGAATACGAGCAGTACTTC.

V is TRBV5-8 and J is TRBJ2-3; D possibly matches TRBD1 or TRBD2 (5 bases each). The V and J ends lost 3 bases and 2 bases respectively, with 10 bases between them. This CDR3 is built from 14 residues. Germline assignment: CDR1 SGHTS and CDR2 YDEGEE. The CDR3 loop reads CASSYEGPTDTQYF. In nucleotides, the CDR3 is TGTGCCAGCAGCTATGAGGGGCCCACAGATACGCAGTATTTT.

This chain joins TRBV2 and TRBJ2-1; D not certain. The CDR3 loop spans 13 amino acids. The V and J ends lost 6 bases and 7 bases respectively, with 13 bases between them. Per germline, CDR1 SNHLY and CDR2 FYNNEI. This CDR3 reads CASRPRVANEQFF. The CDR3 nucleotides read TGTGCCAGCAGGCCCCGGGTAGCTAATGAGCAGTTCTTC.

V gene TRBV9 combines with J gene TRBJ2-1; D perhaps matches TRBD2 (5 bases). Per the germline V gene, CDR1 is SGDLS and CDR2 is YYNGEE. The V gene lost 0 bases and the J gene lost 1 base, with 17 bases spanning the gap. CDR3 length: 18 amino acids. The CDR3: CASSVETRSGRSYNEQFF. The CDR3 DNA sequence: TGTGCCAGCAGCGTAGAAACTCGGAGCGGCAGGTCCTACAATGAGCAGTTCTTC.

CDR3 sequence: CASSLGPRSANYGYTF. CDR3 bases: TGTGCCAGCAGCTTAGGCCCCCGCAGCGCTAACTATGGCTACACCTTC. V is TRBV7-9 and J is TRBJ1-2; D remains unclear. CDR1 and CDR2 from the germline V gene are SEHNR and FQNEAQ (reference sequence). The CDR3 is 16 residues long. V lost 1 base and J 0 bases, leaving 12 bases between the germline ends.

CDR3 sequence reads: CASSQGQYQETQYF. In nucleotides, the CDR3 is TGTGCCAGCAGCCAGGGACAGTACCAAGAGACCCAGTACTTC. The chain is built from TRBV7-9 and TRBJ2-5; 7 positions agree with TRBD1. CDR1 is SEHNR, CDR2 FQNEAQ, per germline (reference sequence). The CDR3 extends over 14 amino acids. Losses at the gene ends were 5 bases for V and 0 bases for J; bases not matched to a gene: 3.

The V call is TRBV4-3, the J call TRBJ2-6; no reliable D call. Germline V gives CDR1 LGHNA, CDR2 YSLEER. Trimming took 0 bases from V and 2 from J, leaving 8 bases between them. This CDR3 has 16 amino acids. The CDR3 here is CASSQEPRTGANVLTF. CDR3 coding DNA: TGCGCCAGCAGCCAAGAGCCCAGGACTGGGGCCAACGTCCTGACTTTC.

The J gene is TRBJ2-5, the V gene TRBV7-9; 9 bases agree with TRBD1. CDR1 SEHNR and CDR2 FQNEAQ come from the germline V gene (reference sequence). V lost 2 bases and J lost 2; bases outside the gene matches: 6. This CDR3 is built from 16 residues. The CDR3 is CASSLSRTGEQETQYF. The DNA of the CDR3 is TGTGCCAGCAGCTTATCTCGGACAGGGGAACAAGAGACCCAGTACTTC.

The chain carries TRBV5-5 and TRBJ2-3; weak D call: TRBD2 (6 bases). Germline CDR1 and CDR2: SGHKS and YYEKEE (reference sequence). The CDR3 runs to 14 residues. Trimming shortened V by 4 bases and J by 2 bases, and 11 bases separated the two germline ends. The CDR3 reads CASSLGLPTDTQYF. The CDR3 DNA follows: TGTGCCAGCAGCCTGGGACTTCCCACAGATACGCAGTATTTT. The full variable domain, its missing parts supplied by reference TRBV5-5 and TRBJ2-3, is DAGVTQSPTHLIKTRGQQVTLRCSPISGHKSVSWYQQVLGQGPQFIFQYYEKEERGRGNFPDRFSARQFPNYSSELNVNALLLGDSALYLCASSLGLPTDTQYFGPGTRLTVL.

The rearrangement uses TRBV18 and TRBJ1-5; 7 nucleotides align to TRBD1. The CDR3 has 14 residues. V gave up 3 bases and J gave up 2 bases; unmatched junction bases: 1. CDR1 is KGHSH and CDR2 is LQKENI in the germline V gene. The CDR3 DNA reads TGTGCCAGCTCACCTGGACAGGGCAATCAGCCCCAGCATTTT. Translation: CASSPGQGNQPQHF.